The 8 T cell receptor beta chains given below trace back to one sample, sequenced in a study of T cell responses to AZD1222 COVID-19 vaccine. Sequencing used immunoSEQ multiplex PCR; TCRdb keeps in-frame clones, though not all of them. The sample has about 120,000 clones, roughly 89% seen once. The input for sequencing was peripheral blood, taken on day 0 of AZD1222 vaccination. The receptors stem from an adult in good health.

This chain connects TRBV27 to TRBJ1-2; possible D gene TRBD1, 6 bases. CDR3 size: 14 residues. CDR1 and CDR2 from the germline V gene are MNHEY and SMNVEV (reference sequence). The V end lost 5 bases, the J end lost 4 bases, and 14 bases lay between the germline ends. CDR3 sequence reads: CASSTRQEVYGYTF. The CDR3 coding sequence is TGTGCCAGCAGTACTAGACAGGAGGTCTATGGCTACACCTTC.

CDR3 sequence reads: CASSESQGGSPLHF. CDR3 sequence (DNA): TGCGCCAGCAGTGAGTCGCAGGGTGGATCACCCCTCCACTTT. This chain connects TRBV10-1 to TRBJ1-6; possible D gene TRBD1, 5 bases. CDR1 and CDR2 (germline): WNHNN, SYGVQD (reference sequence). V gave up 0 bases and J gave up 10 bases, with 10 bases separating them. The CDR3 sequence is 14 residues long.

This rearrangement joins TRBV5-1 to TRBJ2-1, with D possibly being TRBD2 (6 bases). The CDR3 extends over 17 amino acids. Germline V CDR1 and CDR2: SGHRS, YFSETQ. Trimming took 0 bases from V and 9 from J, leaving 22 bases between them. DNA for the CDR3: TGCGCCAGCAGCTTGGCCGGGGGTTCAGGAGGGTCGGGTGAGCAGTTCTTC. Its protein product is CASSLAGGSGGSGEQFF.

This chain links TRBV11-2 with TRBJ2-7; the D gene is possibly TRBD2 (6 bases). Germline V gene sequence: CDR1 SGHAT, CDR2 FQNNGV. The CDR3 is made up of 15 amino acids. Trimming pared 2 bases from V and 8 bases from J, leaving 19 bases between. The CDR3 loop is CASSLLSGAGSQQYF. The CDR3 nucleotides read TGTGCCAGCAGCTTACTTTCTGGGGCGGGGAGTCAGCAGTACTTC.

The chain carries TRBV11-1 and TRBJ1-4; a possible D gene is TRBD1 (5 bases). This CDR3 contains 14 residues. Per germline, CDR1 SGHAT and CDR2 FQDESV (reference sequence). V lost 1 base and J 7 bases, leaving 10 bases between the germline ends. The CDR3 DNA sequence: TGTGCCAGCAGCTTAGAGTGGGGGAGTGAAAAACTGTTTTTT. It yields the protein CASSLEWGSEKLFF.

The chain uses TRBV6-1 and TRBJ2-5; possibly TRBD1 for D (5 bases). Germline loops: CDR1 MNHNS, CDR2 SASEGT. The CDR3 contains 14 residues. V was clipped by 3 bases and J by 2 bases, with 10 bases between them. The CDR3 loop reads CASSDWAGQETQYF. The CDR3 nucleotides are TGTGCCAGCAGTGATTGGGCAGGGCAAGAGACCCAGTACTTC.

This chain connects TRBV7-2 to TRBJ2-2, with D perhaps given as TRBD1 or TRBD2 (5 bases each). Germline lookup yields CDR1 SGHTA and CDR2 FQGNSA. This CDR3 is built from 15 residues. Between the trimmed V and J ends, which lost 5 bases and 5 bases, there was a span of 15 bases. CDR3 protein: CASSPGDLATGELFF. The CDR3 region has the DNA TGTGCCAGCAGCCCCGGGGACCTTGCAACCGGGGAGCTGTTTTTT.

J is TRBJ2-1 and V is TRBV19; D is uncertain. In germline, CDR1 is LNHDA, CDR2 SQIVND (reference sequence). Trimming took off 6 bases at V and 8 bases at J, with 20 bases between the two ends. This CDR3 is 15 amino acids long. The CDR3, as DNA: TGTGCCAGTAGCCATGCTCCCGAAGCCTTATATGAGCAGTTCTTC. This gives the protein CASSHAPEALYEQFF.